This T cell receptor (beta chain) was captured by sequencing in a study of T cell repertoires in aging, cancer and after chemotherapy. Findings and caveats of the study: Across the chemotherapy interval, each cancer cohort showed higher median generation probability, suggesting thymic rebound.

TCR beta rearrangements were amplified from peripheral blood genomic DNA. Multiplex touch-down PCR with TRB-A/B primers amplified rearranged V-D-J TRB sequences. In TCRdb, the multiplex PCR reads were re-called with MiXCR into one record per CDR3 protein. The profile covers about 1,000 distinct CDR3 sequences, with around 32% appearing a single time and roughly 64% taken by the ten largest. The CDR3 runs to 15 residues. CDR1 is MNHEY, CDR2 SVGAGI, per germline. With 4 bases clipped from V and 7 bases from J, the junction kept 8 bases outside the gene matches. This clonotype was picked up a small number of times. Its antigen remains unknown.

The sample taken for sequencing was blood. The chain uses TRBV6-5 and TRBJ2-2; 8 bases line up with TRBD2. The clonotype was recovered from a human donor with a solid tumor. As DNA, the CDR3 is TGTGCCAGCAGTTGGGGACTAGGTCGGGACGGGGAGCTGTTTTTT. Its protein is CASSWGLGRDGELFF.